Sequencing of this T cell receptor beta chain was carried out in a study of blood T cell repertoires in COVID-19 (dated by TCRdb to about 2020). Regarding the research as a whole: Samples from collaborators originated in the United States, Italy and Spain and spanned both the acute and convalescent phases of COVID-19. The material from the prospective study consisted of cDNA or gDNA derived from T cells, B-cell-depleted T cells, or PBMCs. Deeply sampled blood TCRbeta repertoires from subjects exposed to, actively infected with, or recovered from COVID-19 were included in the dataset. The repertoires were released in a freely available public database intended as a resource for research on the immune response to SARS-CoV-2. Samples came from the ongoing ImmuneRACE study (first 160 participants) plus 1,254 subjects from 6 global collaborators. The sample metadata nearly always contained a de-identified subject ID, COVID-19 status, age in years and sex. Where available, HLA class I and class II types were obtained from metadata supplied by the sample provider rather than from assay-based typing. Paper-wide results and their limitations: Clinical and demographic metadata were provided uncurated, with the amount varying by source and participant.

Note on this clone: It has no known antigen specificity. The record has no base qualities; no much larger clone is one base away.

The immunoSEQ Assay, a bias-controlled multiplex PCR, was used to amplify TCRbeta CDR3 regions from genomic DNA. On the study's bioinformatics: The number of nucleated cells in each sample was estimated by amplification of reference gene primers within the assay. Sequence reads were collapsed and filtered to measure the absolute abundance of every unique TCRbeta CDR3 rearrangement. Productive Simpson clonality was computed per sample as the square root of Simpson's diversity index over productive rearrangements. TCRdb's version of the immuneACCESS table is confined to in-frame rearrangements and falls short of the full clone set. An unresolved V gene accounts for under half of the shortfall where checked; the remainder is of unknown origin. V, J and clone size were drawn from that table, and D and trimming were deduced from the DNA. Recorded for this sample are about 300,000 clones; roughly 86% of them occurred a single time. Over 8% of the sample goes to the ten largest clones.

Each collaborating institution followed its own protocols to collect whole blood in K2EDTA tubes. For TCRbeta analysis, collaborators shipped samples as frozen whole blood, isolated PBMCs, or DNA extracted from either of those sample types. This sequence originates from a man younger than 30 with active or convalescent COVID-19. Sequenced input: peripheral blood.

The nucleotides read TGTGCCAGCAGCTTCGGGACAGGGGGAGGAAACACCATATATTTT. It is translated as CASSFGTGGGNTIYF. The chain joins TRBV5-5 to TRBJ1-3, and 11 bases in between align with TRBD1. Counted from cysteine to phenylalanine, this CDR3 has 15 amino acids. Only the CDR3 portion is preserved as DNA: 45 bases, with reading frame beginning at the first base. The germline V gene (reference sequence) gives CDR1 as SGHKS and CDR2 as YYEKEE. V ends up 2 bases short and J 4 bases short, with an unmatched junction base count of 2.